A selection of T cell receptor beta chains follows, all from one sample in a study of blood T cell repertoires in COVID-19. The repertoire was sequenced with immunoSEQ multiplex PCR; TCRdb's copy has only in-frame clones and lacks some. The table includes approximately 170,000 clones, around 80% detected once. What was sequenced was PBMCs or T cells enriched from blood (not recorded which). The receptors originated from a woman in her 70s in a cohort exposed to, infected with or recovered from COVID-19 (not recorded which). Each CDR3 is given without its conserved first and last residue.

v_call: TRBV5-1
cdr3_length: 12
j_call: TRBJ2-3
cdr3_aa: ASSFREAGDTQY

v_call: TRBV7-2
cdr3_length: 11
j_call: TRBJ1-5
cdr3_aa: ASSQGLHQPQH

v_call: TRBV5-1
cdr3_length: 11
j_call: TRBJ2-7
cdr3_aa: ASSLDRGYEQY

v_call: TRBV4-2
cdr3_length: 15
j_call: TRBJ2-2
cdr3_aa: ASSSRTSGSNTGELF

v_call: TRBV6-5
cdr3_length: 13
j_call: TRBJ2-7
cdr3_aa: ASRLLAGVNYEQY

v_call: TRBV10-3
cdr3_length: 11
j_call: TRBJ2-5
cdr3_aa: AIRTRDSETQY

v_call: TRBV7-2
cdr3_length: 17
j_call: TRBJ1-4
cdr3_aa: ASSLMVRIGIATNEKLF

v_call: TRBV9
cdr3_length: 12
j_call: TRBJ1-1
cdr3_aa: ASSVERENTEAF

v_call: TRBV3-1/TRBV3-2
cdr3_length: 15
j_call: TRBJ1-6
cdr3_aa: ASSQVLSDRVNSPLH

v_call: TRBV9
cdr3_length: 14
j_call: TRBJ2-1
cdr3_aa: ASSVVGSGIYNEQF

v_call: TRBV9
cdr3_length: 13
j_call: TRBJ1-5
cdr3_aa: ASSVGGGANQPQH

v_call: TRBV19
cdr3_length: 13
j_call: TRBJ2-3
cdr3_aa: ASSIGRTSTDTQY

v_call: TRBV27
cdr3_length: 11
j_call: TRBJ2-1
cdr3_aa: ASSPGDRALLF

v_call: TRBV28
cdr3_length: 13
j_call: TRBJ2-2
cdr3_aa: ASSFGGQSTGELF

v_call: TRBV3-1/TRBV3-2
cdr3_length: 10
j_call: TRBJ1-6
cdr3_aa: ASSQVATPTH

v_call: TRBV5-1
cdr3_length: 13
j_call: TRBJ2-5
cdr3_aa: ASSLIGEGQETQY

v_call: TRBV20-1
cdr3_length: 8
j_call: TRBJ1-6
cdr3_aa: SASSLPLH

v_call: TRBV7-2
cdr3_length: 11
j_call: TRBJ1-6
cdr3_aa: ASSLGDYRSLH

v_call: TRBV15
cdr3_length: 13
j_call: TRBJ2-2
cdr3_aa: ATSNQDLNTGELF

v_call: TRBV5-4
cdr3_length: 11
j_call: TRBJ2-5
cdr3_aa: ASSLLNQETQY

v_call: TRBV11-3
cdr3_length: 11
j_call: TRBJ2-7
cdr3_aa: ASSSSGSREQY

v_call: TRBV18
cdr3_length: 12
j_call: TRBJ1-6
cdr3_aa: ASSLQDRNSPLH

v_call: TRBV28
cdr3_length: 14
j_call: TRBJ2-5
cdr3_aa: ASSSAAGQGVETQY

v_call: TRBV5-1
cdr3_length: 13
j_call: TRBJ2-5
cdr3_aa: ASSPPGEYQETQY

v_call: TRBV5-1
cdr3_length: 14
j_call: TRBJ2-5
cdr3_aa: ASSLEALAGSETQY

v_call: TRBV29-1
cdr3_length: 11
j_call: TRBJ2-4
cdr3_aa: SVQDSGKNIQY

v_call: TRBV4-3
cdr3_length: 13
j_call: TRBJ2-7
cdr3_aa: ASSQDRQGYYEQY

v_call: TRBV28
cdr3_length: 15
j_call: TRBJ2-1
cdr3_aa: ASSSRTSWGVYNEQF

v_call: TRBV10-3
cdr3_length: 17
j_call: TRBJ2-1
cdr3_aa: AISGPITLLAGGFNEQF

v_call: TRBV27
cdr3_length: 12
j_call: TRBJ1-5
cdr3_aa: ASSPQASNQPQH